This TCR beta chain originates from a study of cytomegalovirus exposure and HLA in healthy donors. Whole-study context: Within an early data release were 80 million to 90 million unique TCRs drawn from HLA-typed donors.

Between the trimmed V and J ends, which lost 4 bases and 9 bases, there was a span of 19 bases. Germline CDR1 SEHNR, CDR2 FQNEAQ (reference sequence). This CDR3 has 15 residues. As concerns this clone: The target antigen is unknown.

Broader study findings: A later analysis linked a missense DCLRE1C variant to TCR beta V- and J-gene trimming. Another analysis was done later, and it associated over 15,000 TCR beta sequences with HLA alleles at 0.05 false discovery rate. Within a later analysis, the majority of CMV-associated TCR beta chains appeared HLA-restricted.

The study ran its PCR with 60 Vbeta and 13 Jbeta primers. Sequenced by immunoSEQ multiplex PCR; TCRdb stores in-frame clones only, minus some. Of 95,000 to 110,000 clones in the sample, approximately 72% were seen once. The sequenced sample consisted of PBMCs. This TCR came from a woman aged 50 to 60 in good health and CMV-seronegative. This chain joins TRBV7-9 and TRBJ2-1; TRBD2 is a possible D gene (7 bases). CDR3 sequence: CASSSTRGPGAEQFF. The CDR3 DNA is TGTGCCAGCAGCTCCACGCGGGGGCCTGGTGCTGAGCAGTTCTTC.